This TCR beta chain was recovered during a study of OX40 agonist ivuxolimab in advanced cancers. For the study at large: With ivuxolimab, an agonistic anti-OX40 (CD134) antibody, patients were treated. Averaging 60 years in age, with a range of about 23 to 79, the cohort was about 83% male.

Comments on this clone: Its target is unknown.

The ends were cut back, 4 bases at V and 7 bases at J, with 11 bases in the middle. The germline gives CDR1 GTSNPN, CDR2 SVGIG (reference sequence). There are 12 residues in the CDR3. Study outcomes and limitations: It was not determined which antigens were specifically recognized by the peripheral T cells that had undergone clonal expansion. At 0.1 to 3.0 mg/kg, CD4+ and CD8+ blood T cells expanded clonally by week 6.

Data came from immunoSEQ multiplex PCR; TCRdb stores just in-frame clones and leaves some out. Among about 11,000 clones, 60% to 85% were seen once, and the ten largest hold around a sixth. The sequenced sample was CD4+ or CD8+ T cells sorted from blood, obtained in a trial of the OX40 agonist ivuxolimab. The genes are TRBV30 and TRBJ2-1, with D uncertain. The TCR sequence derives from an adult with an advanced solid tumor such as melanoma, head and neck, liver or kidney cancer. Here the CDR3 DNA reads TGTGCCTGGATTACGCGGCTAAATGAGCAGTTCTTC. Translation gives CAWITRLNEQFF.